Below are 32 T cell receptor beta chains sequenced from a single sample in a study of shared clonotypes between healthy human individuals. Produced via immunoSEQ multiplex PCR; TCRdb's table is partial and in-frame only. The table has about 96,000 clones, 60% to 75% seen once. The material sequenced was memory CD8+ T cells sorted from blood. Noted subset: CD45RO+ cells pooled with CCR7-negative TemRA cells. The receptors stem from a man aged 25-45 years in good health.

The rearrangement joins TRBV6-5 to TRBJ1-5, with D unresolved. V gave up 6 bases and J gave up 3 bases, with 12 bases separating them. Per germline, CDR1 MNHEY and CDR2 SVGAGI. The CDR3 contains 14 residues. CDR3 DNA sequence: TGTGCCAGCAGCAGCCAGGCAACCAATCAGCCCCAGCATTTT. This translates into CASSSQATNQPQHF.

In nucleotides, the CDR3 is TGTGCCAGTAGGCTAGAAGATGGCTACACCTTC. This translates into CASRLEDGYTF. The V call is TRBV19, the J call TRBJ1-2; no clear D. From germline, CDR1 is LNHDA and CDR2 SQIVND (reference sequence). V lost 6 bases, J lost 6 bases, and 8 bases lay in between. This CDR3 contains 11 residues.

V gene TRBV7-9 combines with J gene TRBJ2-7; TRBD2 aligns across 8 bases. The germline V gene has CDR1 SEHNR and CDR2 FQNEAQ (reference sequence). The CDR3 contains 14 residues. Unmatched junction bases numbered 5, after V lost 5 bases and J lost 2 bases. CDR3 sequence (DNA): TGTGCCAGCAGCGTCGGGACTAGACCCTACGAGCAGTACTTC. Its protein product is CASSVGTRPYEQYF.

The chain has TRBV7-2 and TRBJ2-7; the D is unclear. The CDR3 sequence is 14 residues long. Trimming left V 2 bases short and J 2 bases short, with 10 bases between. Per germline, CDR1 SGHTA and CDR2 FQGNSA. CDR3 bases: TGTGCCAGCAGCTTATCTGGCGAGGCCTACGAGCAGTACTTC. This gives the protein CASSLSGEAYEQYF.

This clone was detected only a few times. The chain carries TRBV28 and TRBJ1-5; D uncertain. CDR3 size: 13 residues. Deletions cut 5 bases from V and 7 bases from J, with 12 bases between. Germline assignment: CDR1 MDHEN and CDR2 SYDVKM. CDR3 coding DNA: TGTGCCAGCAGTCCCTCATCGTTGCAGCCCCAGCATTTT. Its protein product is CASSPSSLQPQHF. Combining the CDR3 with reference TRBV28 and TRBJ1-5 gives the whole variable domain DVKVTQSSRYLVKRTGEKVFLECVQDMDHENMFWYRQDPGLGLRLIYFSYDVKMKEKGDIPEGYSVSREKKERFSLILESASTNQTSMYLCASSPSSLQPQHFGDGTRLSIL.

About this clone itself: This specimen includes other DNA sequences encoding the same CDR3. The J gene is TRBJ1-1, the V gene TRBV5-1, with 7 bases matching TRBD1. The CDR3 length is 14 residues. J gave up 1 base and V 4 bases, and 4 bases lay outside the gene matches. CDR1 is SGHRS and CDR2 is YFSETQ in the germline V gene. The CDR3 bases are TGCGCCAGCAGCCCGGGACAGCCGAACACTGAAGCTTTCTTT. It translates to CASSPGQPNTEAFF.

The CDR3 reads CASSLGSGARLATNEKLFF. The CDR3 bases are TGTGCCAGCAGCTTAGGATCAGGGGCCAGACTTGCAACTAATGAAAAACTGTTTTTT. This chain connects TRBV11-2 to TRBJ1-4; TRBD1 is a possible D gene (6 bases). The length of the CDR3 is 19 residues. Germline CDR1 and CDR2: SGHAT and FQNNGV. The V end lost 1 base, the J end lost 0 bases, and 18 bases lay between the germline ends.

V gene TRBV30 combines with J gene TRBJ2-3; 8 bases map to TRBD1. This CDR3 region has 15 residues. CDR1 is GTSNPN and CDR2 is SVGIG in the germline V gene (reference sequence). Unmatched junction bases numbered 9, after V lost 4 bases and J lost 3 bases. CDR3 amino acids: CAWTYPGQVTDTQYF. In DNA form, the CDR3 reads TGTGCCTGGACCTACCCGGGACAGGTAACAGATACGCAGTATTTT.

This sequence joins TRBV6-5 and TRBJ2-7, with D possibly being TRBD1 (6 bases). V shed 2 bases and J shed 0 bases, with 14 bases lying between them. The CDR3 sequence is 16 residues long. From germline, CDR1 is MNHEY and CDR2 SVGAGI. The CDR3 sequence: CASSYQTGSSSYEQYF. CDR3 DNA: TGTGCCAGCAGTTACCAGACAGGATCGAGCTCCTACGAGCAGTACTTC.

The V call is TRBV28, the J call TRBJ1-5, with D unresolved. Trimming pared 6 bases from V and 0 bases from J, leaving 12 bases between. The length of the CDR3 is 15 residues. The germline CDR1 and CDR2 sequences are MDHEN and SYDVKM. The chain's CDR3 is CASSSLLGSNQPQHF. CDR3 sequence (DNA): TGTGCCAGCAGCTCATTGCTTGGTAGCAATCAGCCCCAGCATTTT.

CDR3 residues: CASSLNSGGGEQFF. The CDR3, as DNA: TGTGCCAGCAGCTTAAACAGCGGGGGAGGTGAGCAGTTCTTC. The rearrangement uses TRBV7-9 and TRBJ2-1; 8 positions match TRBD2. After removal of 2 bases from V and 9 bases from J, the junction contained 6 bases not matched to a gene. Germline values: CDR1 SEHNR, CDR2 FQNEAQ (reference sequence). This CDR3 is 14 amino acids long.

Remarks on this clone: This same CDR3 is encoded by further DNA sequences in the sample. This rearrangement joins TRBV28 to TRBJ2-7; D call uncertain. Trimming took 5 bases from V and 3 from J, leaving 8 bases between them. This CDR3 is built from 12 residues. Germline lookup yields CDR1 MDHEN and CDR2 SYDVKM. This CDR3 reads CASSRTDYEQYF. DNA of the CDR3: TGTGCCAGCAGTCGTACTGACTACGAGCAGTACTTC.

The chain is built from TRBV14 and TRBJ1-2; TRBD1 matches at 7 bases. V was clipped by 1 base and J by 3 bases; unmatched bases: 2. Per germline, CDR1 SGHDN and CDR2 FVKESK. CDR3 length: 14 amino acids. CDR3: CASSQGGGYYGYTF. For the CDR3, the DNA is TGTGCCAGCAGCCAAGGAGGGGGCTACTATGGCTACACCTTC.

This clone was observed a handful of times. The DNA for the CDR3 is TGTGCCAGCATGGGACCCGGGACTGAGGGGTTCTTC. Its translation is CASMGPGTEGFF. The chain employs TRBV11-1 and TRBJ2-1, with D possibly TRBD2 on 6 matching bases. This CDR3 spans 12 amino acids. V lost 7 bases to trimming and J lost 15 bases, with 19 bases between them. Germline CDR1 reads SGHAT; CDR2 reads FQDESV (reference sequence).

This clone was recorded only once. The rearrangement joins TRBV10-3 to TRBJ2-6, with TRBD2 as a possible D gene (5 bases). Germline values: CDR1 ENHRY, CDR2 SYGVKD. V was clipped by 3 bases and J by 0 bases, with 18 bases between them. The CDR3 is made up of 19 amino acids. DNA of the CDR3: TGTGCCATCAGTGACCCAGCCAGCGGTGCCCACTCTGGGGCCAACGTCCTGACTTTC. Translating it yields CAISDPASGAHSGANVLTF.

V and J are TRBV11-2 and TRBJ2-2; D not certain. Germline CDR1 is SGHAT and CDR2 is FQNNGV. The CDR3 is 11 amino acids. Trimming cost V 6 bases and J 3 bases, with 2 bases left between them. The CDR3 sequence: CASSYTGELFF. For the CDR3, the DNA is TGTGCCAGCAGTTACACCGGGGAGCTGTTTTTT.

The sample holds a few counts of this clone. The chain has TRBV6-1 and TRBJ1-2, with 8 bases matching TRBD1. J was trimmed by 6 bases and V by 1 base; bases with no gene match: 7. This CDR3 contains 15 residues. CDR1 is MNHNS and CDR2 is SASEGT in the germline V gene. The CDR3 sequence: CASSEGQDRADGYTF. The CDR3 bases are TGTGCCAGCAGTGAAGGCCAGGACAGGGCAGATGGCTACACCTTC.

This rearrangement joins TRBV7-8 to TRBJ2-3, with a tentative D call TRBD2 (5 bases). The germline CDR1 and CDR2 sequences are SGHVS and FQNEAQ. The CDR3 has 12 residues. V lost 0 bases, J lost 9 bases, and 7 bases lay in between. The CDR3 nucleotides are TGTGCCAGCAGCTTAGCGGGAGAAACGCAGTATTTT. Its protein is CASSLAGETQYF.

The chain links TRBV4-2 to TRBJ2-7; D call uncertain. The germline V gene encodes CDR1 LGHNA and CDR2 YNFKEQ. This CDR3 spans 14 amino acids. V shed 1 base and J shed 4 bases, with 11 bases lying between them. The CDR3 nucleotides are TGTGCCAGCAGCCAAGCGCTAGGACGTTACGAGCAGTACTTC. Its translation: CASSQALGRYEQYF.

The chain uses TRBV27 and TRBJ2-3; 10 nucleotides match TRBD2. The germline CDR1 and CDR2 sequences are MNHEY and SMNVEV (reference sequence). Losses at the gene ends were 6 bases for V and 3 bases for J; bases not matched to a gene: 9. The CDR3 is 16 amino acids. CDR3 DNA sequence: TGTGCCAGCAGCCTCGGTTTAGCGGGAGGTACAGATACGCAGTATTTT. Its translation is CASSLGLAGGTDTQYF.

The V gene is TRBV7-9, the J gene TRBJ2-1; D perhaps matches TRBD2 (6 bases). The germline gives CDR1 SEHNR, CDR2 FQNEAQ (reference sequence). Trimming removed 0 bases from V and 9 bases from J, with 12 bases in between. The CDR3 runs 14 residues. CDR3: CASSLATGDTEQFF. In DNA form, the CDR3 reads TGTGCCAGCAGCTTAGCGACGGGAGATACTGAGCAGTTCTTC.

This rearrangement joins TRBV10-3 to TRBJ2-3; TRBD1 aligns across 7 bases. The trim removed 10 bases at V and 2 bases at J, leaving 9 bases unmatched. Per germline, CDR1 ENHRY and CDR2 SYGVKD. The CDR3 has 14 residues. The CDR3 sequence: CATLRDSLTDTQYF. The CDR3 DNA follows: TGTGCCACGCTCCGGGACAGCCTCACAGATACGCAGTATTTT.

The CDR3 sequence is CASSLNSEEMTQYF. The CDR3 DNA is TGTGCCAGCAGCTTAAACAGTGAAGAGATGACCCAGTACTTC. The V and J genes are TRBV11-2 and TRBJ2-5; D not resolved. This CDR3 is built from 14 residues. V was pared by 2 bases and J by 7 bases, with 14 bases between. Germline values: CDR1 SGHAT, CDR2 FQNNGV.

The chain carries TRBV28 and TRBJ1-2, with D possibly being TRBD1 (5 bases). The germline V and J ends were trimmed by 5 bases and 11 bases, with 18 bases remaining between them. Per the germline V gene, CDR1 is MDHEN and CDR2 is SYDVKM. This CDR3 contains 13 residues. The CDR3 spells CASSQGDLELYTF. CDR3 nucleotide sequence: TGTGCCAGCAGTCAAGGGGACCTCGAGCTATACACCTTC.

The rearrangement links TRBV6-5 to TRBJ2-7; maybe TRBD2 (5 bases). V lost 1 base to trimming and J lost 4 bases, with 8 bases between them. The CDR3 runs to 13 residues. The germline V gene encodes CDR1 MNHEY and CDR2 SVGAGI. This CDR3 is CASSYWGEYEQYF. The DNA of the CDR3 is TGTGCCAGCAGTTACTGGGGAGAGTACGAGCAGTACTTC.

The chain combines TRBV25-1 with TRBJ2-5; D is uncertain. Germline-derived CDR1 and CDR2 are MGHDK and SYGVNS. V shed 6 bases and J shed 5 bases, with 4 bases lying between them. The CDR3 is made up of 10 amino acids. The CDR3 nucleotides are TGTGCCAGCAGCGATGAGACCCAGTACTTC. Amino acids: CASSDETQYF.

The chain combines TRBV6-5 with TRBJ1-1, with D unclear. Germline V CDR1 and CDR2: MNHEY, SVGAGI. The CDR3 extends over 12 amino acids. Trimming removed 8 bases at V and 4 bases at J, with 11 bases between. The CDR3, as DNA: TGTGCCAGCGCACGGGGAGGCACTGAAGCTTTCTTT. Protein sequence: CASARGGTEAFF.

The chain combines TRBV29-1 with TRBJ1-5, with 7 bases fitting TRBD1. Losses at the gene ends were 7 bases for V and 1 base for J; bases not matched to a gene: 1. In germline, CDR1 is SQVTM, CDR2 ANQGSEA. The CDR3 extends over 12 amino acids. CDR3 protein: CSAQGSNQPQHF. The CDR3 DNA follows: TGCAGCGCACAGGGGAGCAATCAGCCCCAGCATTTT.

The V and J genes are TRBV7-9 and TRBJ2-1, with TRBD2 matching over 14 bases. Trimming cost V 3 bases and J 8 bases; bases outside gene matches: 3. Germline V gene lookup returns CDR1 SEHNR and CDR2 FQNEAQ (reference sequence). The CDR3 loop spans 15 amino acids. This CDR3 is CASSLTSGRADEQFF. The CDR3 DNA is TGTGCCAGCAGCTTGACTAGCGGGAGGGCGGATGAGCAGTTCTTC.

Only a few counts were recorded for this clone. CDR3: CASSFVRSYEQYF. For the CDR3, the DNA is TGTGCCAGCAGCTTCGTTCGTTCCTACGAGCAGTACTTC. The J gene is TRBJ2-7, the V gene TRBV7-9; no reliable D call. Germline V gene sequence: CDR1 SEHNR, CDR2 FQNEAQ (reference sequence). The V end lost 3 bases, the J end lost 1 base, and 7 bases lay between the germline ends. The CDR3 is 13 amino acids.

This chain connects TRBV11-3 to TRBJ2-2; 8 nucleotides match TRBD1. V shed 5 bases and J 5 bases; nucleotides not matched to a gene: 7. Germline V lookup: CDR1 SGHNT, CDR2 YENEEA. There are 15 residues in the CDR3. The CDR3 region is CASSPRTGSTGELFF. CDR3 sequence (DNA): TGTGCCAGCAGCCCTAGGACAGGGTCAACCGGGGAGCTGTTTTTT.

V usage is TRBV6-1 and J usage is TRBJ2-7; TRBD1 agrees at 10 bases. J was trimmed by 3 bases and V by 3 bases; bases with no gene match: 5. The germline V gene has CDR1 MNHNS and CDR2 SASEGT. There are 15 residues in the CDR3. CDR3 sequence reads: CASSEEGQGSYEQYF. The CDR3 nucleotides are TGTGCCAGCAGTGAGGAGGGACAGGGGAGCTACGAGCAGTACTTC.